This T cell receptor beta chain was identified in a study of cytomegalovirus exposure and HLA in healthy donors. Study details: Within an early data release were about 85 million unique TCRs drawn from HLA-typed donors.

Of note for this clone: No antigen is known for it.

60 Vbeta and 13 Jbeta primers were used in PCR. TCRdb keeps only in-frame clones here, not all; method: immunoSEQ multiplex PCR. The sample has around 76,000 clones. Study conclusions and caveats: Roughly uniform depth of sequencing across donors was assumed in presence/absence analyses.

The CDR3 length is 14 residues. In germline, CDR1 is SEHNR, CDR2 FQNEAQ (reference sequence). Between the trimmed V and J ends, which lost 1 base and 1 base, there was a span of 7 bases. The sequenced sample consisted of PBMCs. This sequence was found in a man aged 40-49 years in good health and CMV-seronegative. The rearrangement uses TRBV7-9 and TRBJ1-1, with a tentative D call TRBD1 (6 bases). The CDR3 coding sequence is TGTGCCAGCAGCTTAGGGGGGCCGAACACTGAAGCTTTCTTT. As protein: CASSLGGPNTEAFF.